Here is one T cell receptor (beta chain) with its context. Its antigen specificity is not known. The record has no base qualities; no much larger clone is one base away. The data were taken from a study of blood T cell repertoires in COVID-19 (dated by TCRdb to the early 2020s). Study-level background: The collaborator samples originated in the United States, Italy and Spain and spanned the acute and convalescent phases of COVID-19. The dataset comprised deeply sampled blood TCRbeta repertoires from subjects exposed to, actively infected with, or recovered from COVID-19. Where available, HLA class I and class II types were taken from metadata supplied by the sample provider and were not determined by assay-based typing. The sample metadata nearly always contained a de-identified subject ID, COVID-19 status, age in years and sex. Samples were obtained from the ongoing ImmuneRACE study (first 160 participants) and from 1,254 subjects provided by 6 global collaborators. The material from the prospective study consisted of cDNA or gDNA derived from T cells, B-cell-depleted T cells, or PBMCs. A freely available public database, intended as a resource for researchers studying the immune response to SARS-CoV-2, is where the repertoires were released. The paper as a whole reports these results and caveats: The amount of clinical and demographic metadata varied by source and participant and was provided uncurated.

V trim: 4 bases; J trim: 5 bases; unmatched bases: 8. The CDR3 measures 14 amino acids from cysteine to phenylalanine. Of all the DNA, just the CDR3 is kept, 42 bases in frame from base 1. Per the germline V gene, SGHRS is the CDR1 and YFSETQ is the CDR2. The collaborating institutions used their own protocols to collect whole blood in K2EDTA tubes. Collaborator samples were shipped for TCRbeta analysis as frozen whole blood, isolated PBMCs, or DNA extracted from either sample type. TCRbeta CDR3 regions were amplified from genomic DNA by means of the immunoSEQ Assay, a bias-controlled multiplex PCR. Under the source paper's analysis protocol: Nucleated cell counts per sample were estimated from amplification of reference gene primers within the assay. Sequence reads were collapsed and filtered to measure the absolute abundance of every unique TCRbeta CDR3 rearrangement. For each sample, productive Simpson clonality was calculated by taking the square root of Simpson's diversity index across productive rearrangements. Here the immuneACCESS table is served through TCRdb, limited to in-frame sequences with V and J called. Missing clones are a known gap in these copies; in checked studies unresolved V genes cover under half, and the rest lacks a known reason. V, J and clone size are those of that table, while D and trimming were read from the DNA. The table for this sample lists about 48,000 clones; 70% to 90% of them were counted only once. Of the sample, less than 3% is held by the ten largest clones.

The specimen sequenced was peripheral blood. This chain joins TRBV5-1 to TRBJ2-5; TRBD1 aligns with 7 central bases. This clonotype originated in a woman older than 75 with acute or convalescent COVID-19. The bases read TGCGCCAGCAGCCCCACAGGGGAGACGGAGACCCAGTACTTC. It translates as CASSPTGETETQYF.